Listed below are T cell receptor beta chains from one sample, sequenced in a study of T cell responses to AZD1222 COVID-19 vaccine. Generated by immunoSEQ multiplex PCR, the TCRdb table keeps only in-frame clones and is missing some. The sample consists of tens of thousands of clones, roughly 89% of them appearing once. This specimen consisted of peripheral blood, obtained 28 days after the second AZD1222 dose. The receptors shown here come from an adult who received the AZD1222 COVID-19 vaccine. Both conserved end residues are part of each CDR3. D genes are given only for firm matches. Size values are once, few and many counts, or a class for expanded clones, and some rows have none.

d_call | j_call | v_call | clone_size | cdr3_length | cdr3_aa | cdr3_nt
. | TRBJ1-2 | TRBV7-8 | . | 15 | CASSTSGLGLYGYTF | TGTGCCAGCAGCACCAGCGGTCTGGGACTGTATGGCTACACCTTC
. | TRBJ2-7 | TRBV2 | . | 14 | CASSRTGQAYEQYF | TGTGCCAGCAGCCGGACCGGACAAGCCTACGAGCAGTACTTC
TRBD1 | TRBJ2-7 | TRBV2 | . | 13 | CASMRDSYYEQYF | TGTGCCAGCATGAGGGACAGCTACTACGAGCAGTACTTC
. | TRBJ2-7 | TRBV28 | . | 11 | CASSLGYEQYF | TGTGCCAGCAGTCTCGGCTACGAGCAGTACTTC
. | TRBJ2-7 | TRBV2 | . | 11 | CASSKSYEQYF | TGTGCCAGCAGTAAAAGCTACGAGCAGTACTTC
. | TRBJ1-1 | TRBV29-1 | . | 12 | CSVGYMNTEAFF | TGCAGCGTTGGCTACATGAACACTGAAGCTTTCTTT
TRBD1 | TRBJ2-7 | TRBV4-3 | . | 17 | CASSQELPGQGAYEQYF | TGCGCCAGCAGCCAAGAGCTACCGGGACAGGGGGCCTACGAGCAGTACTTC
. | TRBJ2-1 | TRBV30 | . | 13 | CAWSVEGAGIPFF | TGTGCCTGGAGTGTAGAAGGGGCCGGAATTCCGTTCTTC
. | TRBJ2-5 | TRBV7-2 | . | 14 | CASSLGWGQETQYF | TGTGCCAGCAGCTTAGGTTGGGGCCAAGAGACCCAGTACTTC
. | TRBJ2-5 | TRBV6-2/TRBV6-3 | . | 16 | CASSRPSRAAQETQYF | TGTGCCAGCAGCCGCCCAAGTCGAGCGGCTCAAGAGACCCAGTACTTC
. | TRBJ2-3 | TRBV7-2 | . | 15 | CASSNRGSGTDTQYF | TGTGCCAGCAGCAACCGGGGATCGGGCACAGATACGCAGTATTTT
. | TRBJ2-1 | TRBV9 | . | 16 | CASSVEPGEGNNEQFF | TGTGCCAGCAGCGTAGAACCGGGAGAGGGAAACAATGAGCAGTTCTTC
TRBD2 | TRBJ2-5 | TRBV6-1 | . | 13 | CASSDFPGGTQYF | TGTGCCAGCAGTGATTTTCCGGGGGGGACCCAGTACTTC
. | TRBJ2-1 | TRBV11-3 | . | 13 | CASSPRRGNEQFF | TGTGCCAGCAGCCCCCGCCGTGGCAATGAGCAGTTCTTC
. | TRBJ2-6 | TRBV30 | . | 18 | CAWSVGGGGSSGANVLTF | TGTGCCTGGAGTGTAGGGGGTGGGGGCAGCTCTGGGGCCAACGTCCTGACTTTC
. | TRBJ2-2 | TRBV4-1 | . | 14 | CASSKFPGTGELFF | TGCGCCAGCAGCAAATTCCCCGGCACCGGGGAGCTGTTTTTT
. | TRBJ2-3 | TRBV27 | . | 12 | CASGVYTDTQYF | TGTGCCAGCGGGGTGTACACAGATACGCAGTATTTT
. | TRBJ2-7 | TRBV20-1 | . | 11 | CSAENSYEQYF | TGCAGTGCCGAAAACTCCTACGAGCAGTACTTC
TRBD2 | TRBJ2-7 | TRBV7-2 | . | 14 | CASSLLAGVYEQYF | TGTGCCAGCAGCTTACTAGCGGGAGTCTACGAGCAGTACTTC
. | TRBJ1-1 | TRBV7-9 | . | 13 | CASSLEGWGEAFF | TGTGCCAGCAGCTTAGAAGGGTGGGGTGAAGCTTTCTTT
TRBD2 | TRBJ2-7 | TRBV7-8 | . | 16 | CASSFSGGRGPYEQYF | TGTGCCAGCTCCTTTAGCGGGGGGCGAGGCCCTTACGAGCAGTACTTC
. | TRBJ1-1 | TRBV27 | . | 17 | CASSIGDHRDMNTEAFF | TGTGCCAGCAGTATTGGGGATCACAGGGACATGAACACTGAAGCTTTCTTT
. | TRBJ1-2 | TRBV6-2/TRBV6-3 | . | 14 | CASSLSGAPLRYTF | TGTGCCAGCAGTTTGTCAGGGGCTCCCCTCCGCTACACCTTC
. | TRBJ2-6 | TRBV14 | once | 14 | CASSNAAGANVLTF | TGTGCCAGCAGCAACGCGGCTGGGGCCAACGTCCTGACTTTC
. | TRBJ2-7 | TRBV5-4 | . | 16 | CASSLSGTLSSYEQYF | TGTGCCAGCAGCTTATCCGGGACACTAAGCTCCTACGAGCAGTACTTC
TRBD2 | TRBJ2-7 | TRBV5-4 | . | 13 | CASSETSDHEQYF | TGTGCCAGCAGCGAAACTAGCGACCACGAGCAGTACTTC
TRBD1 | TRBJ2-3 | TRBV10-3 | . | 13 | CAISGQGTDTQYF | TGTGCCATCAGCGGACAGGGTACAGATACGCAGTATTTT
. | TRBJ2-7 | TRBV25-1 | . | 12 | CASRGAQNEQYF | TGTGCCAGCAGAGGGGCCCAGAACGAGCAGTACTTC
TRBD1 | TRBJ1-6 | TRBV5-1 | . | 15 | CASSLTGGENSPLHF | TGCGCCAGCAGCTTAACAGGGGGCGAGAATTCACCCCTCCACTTT
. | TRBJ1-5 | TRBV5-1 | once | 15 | CASSLASGGNQPQHF | TGCGCCAGCAGCTTGGCTTCCGGAGGCAATCAGCCCCAGCATTTT
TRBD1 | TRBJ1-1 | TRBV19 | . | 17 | CATHSSRDRGIVTEAFF | TGTGCCACTCACAGTAGTCGGGACAGGGGGATTGTGACTGAAGCTTTCTTT
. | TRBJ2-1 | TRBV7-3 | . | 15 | CASSLGSISYNEQFF | TGTGCCAGCAGCTTAGGCTCGATCTCCTACAATGAGCAGTTCTTC
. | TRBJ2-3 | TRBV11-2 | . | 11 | CASSLVVTQYF | TGTGCCAGCAGCTTAGTTGTTACGCAGTATTTT
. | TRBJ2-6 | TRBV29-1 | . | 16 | CSVSQGGSSGANVLTF | TGCAGCGTTTCACAGGGGGGGAGCTCTGGGGCCAACGTCCTGACTTTC
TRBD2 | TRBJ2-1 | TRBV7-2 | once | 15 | CASSLQAGAGNEQFF | TGTGCCAGCAGCTTACAAGCGGGAGCGGGCAATGAGCAGTTCTTC
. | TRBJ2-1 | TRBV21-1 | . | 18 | CASLKGLAGGPGYNEQFF | TGTGCCAGCCTGAAGGGACTAGCGGGAGGGCCTGGGTACAATGAGCAGTTCTTC